This T cell receptor (beta chain) was obtained from a study of cytomegalovirus exposure and HLA in healthy donors. Study-level points and caveats: In presence/absence analyses, roughly uniform sequencing depth across donors was assumed. A list of around 150 TCR beta chains associated with cytomegalovirus was given.

Trimming pared 3 bases from V and 1 base from J, leaving 10 bases between. The CDR3 has 15 residues. Looked up from germline, CDR1 is WNHNN and CDR2 is SYGVQD (reference sequence). The PCR had 60 Vbeta and 13 Jbeta primers. Profiling relied on immunoSEQ multiplex PCR, and the TCRdb table lists in-frame clones only, not all of them. The table shows under 95,000 clones, with 70% to 80% occurring only once. For this clone: Its antigen is currently unknown.

This sequence joins TRBV10-1 and TRBJ1-3; D unclear. The specimen was PBMCs. The clonotype was recovered from a woman in her thirties or forties in good health and CMV-seropositive. CDR3 amino acids: CASSDPSRSGNTIYF. The CDR3 DNA is TGCGCCAGCAGTGACCCGAGTCGATCTGGAAACACCATATATTTT.